Below, one T cell receptor (beta chain) is given with its context. The sample originates from a study of shared clonotypes between healthy human individuals. Once extracted for a subset, genomic DNA was divided evenly among several immunoSEQ plates. The data were produced by immunoSEQ multiplex PCR, yet TCRdb's version contains in-frame clones alone and is incomplete. The sample has around 450,000 clones; 79% are singletons. CDR1 is SGHTA, CDR2 FQGNSA, per germline. Trimming removed 6 bases from V and 6 bases from J; junction bases left unmatched: 6. This CDR3 contains 14 residues. Participating donors were healthy, HIV-negative adults free of recent acute infections or vaccinations.

This TCR derives from a woman aged 40 to 50 in good health. Some clones in this sample may be carry-over from other donors' samples. The sequenced sample consisted of PBMCs. The rearrangement uses TRBV7-2 and TRBJ2-1; TRBD2 matches 9 bases. The DNA for the CDR3 is TGTGCCAGCAGGCTAGCGGGATCTTTCAATGAGCAGTTCTTC. It encodes CASRLAGSFNEQFF.